The T cell receptor beta chain described here comes from a study of blood T cell repertoires in COVID-19. In the study overall: Both acute and convalescent COVID-19 samples were obtained from the United States, Italy and Spain. In each case, the material was cDNA or gDNA derived from T cells, B-cell-depleted T cells, or PBMCs.

Methods used by the authors: Amplification of reference gene primers was used by the study to estimate nucleated cell counts. TCRdb keeps only in-frame clones here, not all; method: immunoSEQ multiplex PCR. V, J and clone size reflect that table, while D and trimming were determined from the DNA. The repertoire consists of about 30,000 clones, with 60% to 80% occurring once and the leading ten covering over 30%. The V and J ends lost 2 bases and 1 base respectively, with 8 bases between them. The CDR3 covers 14 residues. CDR1 is MNHEY and CDR2 is SVGEGT in the germline V gene. Sequenced input: peripheral blood. The chain is built from TRBV6-2 or TRBV6-3 and TRBJ1-1; D might be TRBD1 (5 bases). This clonotype originated in a man at least 80 years old with acute or convalescent COVID-19. The CDR3 coding sequence is TGTGCCAGCAGTTACGCCGGGGGGAACACTGAAGCTTTCTTT. Amino acid sequence: CASSYAGGNTEAFF.